In its sample, the clone carrying this T cell receptor beta chain was seen a few times. From the 5' RACE reads, TCRdb called clonotypes with MiXCR, one entry per CDR3 protein. The table lists over 95,000 distinct CDR3 sequences, approximately 17% of them singletons. The sample comes from a study of early T cells in non-severe SARS-CoV-2 infection. This CDR3 contains 15 residues. V trimming: 3 bases; J trimming: 5 bases; junction bases outside the gene matches: 3. The receptor was isolated from an adult who was a healthcare worker with PCR-confirmed SARS-CoV-2 infection or an uninfected control (not recorded which). The chain recombines TRBV12-3 or TRBV12-4 with TRBJ2-2; 10 positions agree with TRBD1. Sequenced: whole blood. DNA of the CDR3: TGTGCCAGCAGTTTGTGGGACAGGGGTACCGGGGAGCTGTTTTTT. This encodes CASSLWDRGTGELFF.